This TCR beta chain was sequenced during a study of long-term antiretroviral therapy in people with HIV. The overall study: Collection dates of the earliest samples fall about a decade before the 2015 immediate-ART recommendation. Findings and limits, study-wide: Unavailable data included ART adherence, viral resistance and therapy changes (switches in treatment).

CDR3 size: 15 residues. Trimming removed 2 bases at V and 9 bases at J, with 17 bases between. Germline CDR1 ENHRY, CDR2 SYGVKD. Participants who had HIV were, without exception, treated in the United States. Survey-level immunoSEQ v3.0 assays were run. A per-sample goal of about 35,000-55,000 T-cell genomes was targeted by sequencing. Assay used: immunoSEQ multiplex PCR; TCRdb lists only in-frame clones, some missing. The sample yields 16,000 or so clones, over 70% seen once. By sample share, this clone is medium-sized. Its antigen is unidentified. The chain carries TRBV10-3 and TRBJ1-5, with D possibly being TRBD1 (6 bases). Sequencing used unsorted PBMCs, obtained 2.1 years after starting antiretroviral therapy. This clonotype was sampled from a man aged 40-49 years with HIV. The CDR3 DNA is TGTGCCATCAGTGAGCTGGTGACAGGAGAGTCGCCCCAGCATTTT. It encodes CAISELVTGESPQHF.